Sequencing of this TCR beta chain was carried out in a study of identical twins listed by TCRdb under 2016. Regarding the research as a whole: To test whether fetal clonotypes persist, this study deep-sequenced TCR alpha and beta repertoires from monozygotic twins, from unrelated adults of various ages, and from cord blood. Replicate twin experiments were performed at different times using different library preparation protocols to rule out contamination. On the study overall, not on this receptor specifically: Zero-insertion analyses could be partly confounded by invariant T cells such as MAIT and iNKT, though diverse VJ usage argued against such confounding for most clonotypes. Compared with coincidental sharing between unrelated individuals, out-of-frame TCR alpha sequences shared between twins had an excess of sequences with low generation probability. Fewer insertions were carried by abundant cord blood beta clonotypes; a weaker similar trend was observed in young adult naive repertoires, while no such trend was observed in memory repertoires. The excess sharing between twins in beta out-of-frame sequences was weaker because fewer shared sequences reduced the signal-to-noise ratio. Recombination models systematically underestimated out-of-frame TCR alpha sharing in monozygotic twins but agreed with sharing between unrelated individuals. Conclusions relied on cross-sectional statistical analysis, since the same donors could not be followed over many years.

The library was obtained by 5' RACE. Sequencing instrument: Illumina HiSeq 2000. A universal primer binding site was added through template switching, and the final cDNA carried a unique molecular identifier so that TCR cDNA molecules could be counted accurately. First-strand cDNA for TCR alpha and beta chains was synthesized from specific primers in the conserved constant-segment region. To control for contamination, every cDNA library carried two barcodes: a SMART-Mk sample barcode plus Illumina barcodes. TruSeq adapter sequences, together with Illumina sample barcodes, were added in two successive PCR steps. TCR alpha and beta cDNA libraries were sequenced on the Illumina HiSeq platform with custom primers. The paper's processing steps were these. Unique molecular identifiers were extracted from raw reads with MiGEC, and CDR3 positions were determined with MiXCR. For each individual, recombination models were inferred using an EM algorithm with the repgenHMM and IGoR tools. The tcR package in R was used for shared clonotype analysis, with sharing normalized by the product of cloneset sizes. To study raw recombination without the effects of thymic and clonal selection, out-of-frame nonproductive sequences were analyzed. In TCRdb, the public reads were trimmed at Q25 with fastp and aligned with MiXCR, with productive beta chains retained. CDR3 protein sequences are deduplicated, and each keeps its most common genes and DNA. It is TCRdb's table, rather than the study itself, that gives the V and J calls and clone size. The sample profile shows about 250,000 distinct CDR3 sequences; about 8% of them were found once. In total, the top ten clones hold less than 4% of the sample.

Every donor in the study was a healthy Caucasian. The twin cohort comprised three pairs of female monozygotic twins, all aged about 18 to 29 years. Positive isolation kits from Invitrogen were used to isolate CD4+ and CD8+ T cell populations. Of note for this clonotype: Its antigen is still unknown. No base-level quality is on record; no much larger clone is a single base apart.

Between the V and J ends, shortened by 0 bases and 3 bases respectively, the junction contains 19 bases. CDR1 is given as SGHVS and CDR2 as FNYEAQ, both from the germline V gene. From its cysteine to its phenylalanine, the CDR3 spans 18 amino acids. Just the 54-base CDR3 DNA is kept, in frame starting at base 1. The same data also went into a second study, on yellow fever vaccine responses in identical twins. The second paper states: According to the authors, the vaccine-induced T cell response in identical twins seemed to be partly convergent and partly specific to each individual. The study precisely tracked vaccine-responding T cell clones in identical twins.

This clonotype was obtained from a woman aged 18-29 years in good health. The rearranged segments are TRBV7-6 and TRBJ2-3; the D gene is perhaps TRBD1 or TRBD2, as each covers 5 bases. The source material was CD8+ T cells sorted from blood. The CDR3 protein sequence reads: CASSLAVRLKGVTDTQYF. The DNA reads as follows: TGTGCCAGCAGCTTAGCGGTGAGACTAAAAGGGGTGACAGATACGCAGTATTTT.